Listed below are T cell receptor beta chains from one sample, sequenced in a study of shared clonotypes between healthy human individuals. The table came from immunoSEQ multiplex PCR; TCRdb's copy has only in-frame clones and leaves some out. The sample carries more than 2 million clones, roughly 95% recorded once. The source material was naive CD4+ T cells sorted from blood. These receptors were obtained from a man aged 18 to 29 in good health. CDR3s include the opening cysteine and the closing phenylalanine or tryptophan. D genes are given only for firm matches. The listing skips clone size in some rows; elsewhere it reads once, few, many or a size class.

j_call clone_size v_call d_call cdr3_aa cdr3_nt
TRBJ2-2 . TRBV6-4 TRBD2 CASSYGLAINTGELFF TGTGCCAGCAGCTATGGACTAGCGATTAACACCGGGGAGCTGTTTTTT
TRBJ2-2 . TRBV7-2 TRBD2 CASSLNSGLAGGELFF TGTGCCAGCAGCTTAAATTCAGGACTAGCGGGAGGGGAGCTGTTTTTT
TRBJ1-1 . TRBV18 TRBD1 CASSPKTGTEAFF TGTGCCAGCTCACCTAAGACAGGGACTGAAGCTTTCTTT
TRBJ2-5 . TRBV28 . CASSLRLDRRDEETQYF TGTGCCAGCAGTTTAAGGCTGGACAGAAGAGATGAGGAGACCCAGTACTTC
TRBJ2-5 . TRBV5-1 . CASSISLKAGTVETQYF TGCGCCAGCAGCATAAGTCTGAAGGCAGGGACCGTAGAGACCCAGTACTTC
TRBJ1-4 . TRBV7-8 . CASSLGLPGEEKLFF TGTGCCAGCAGCTTAGGGTTACCTGGAGAGGAAAAACTGTTTTTT
TRBJ1-6 . TRBV18 . CASSPVGSPLHF TGTGCCAGCTCACCCGTGGGTTCACCCCTCCACTTT
TRBJ2-7 . TRBV19 TRBD2 CASRVSGSSYEQYF TGTGCCAGTAGGGTTAGCGGGAGCTCCTACGAGCAGTACTTC
TRBJ2-1 . TRBV2 TRBD1 CASSIDRASYNEQFF TGTGCCAGCAGTATTGACAGGGCCTCCTACAATGAGCAGTTCTTC
TRBJ2-1 . TRBV5-1 . CASSFGDSRYEQFF TGCGCCAGCAGCTTTGGCGATAGCAGGTATGAGCAGTTCTTC
TRBJ1-1 once TRBV30 . CAWNIGGGTEAFF TGTGCCTGGAATATCGGGGGGGGCACTGAAGCTTTCTTT
TRBJ2-2 once TRBV4-1 . CASSQRIGGNTGELFF TGCGCCAGCAGCCAACGGATCGGGGGGAACACCGGGGAGCTGTTTTTT
TRBJ1-6 . TRBV10-1 TRBD1 CASLETGEVSSYNSPLHF TGCGCCAGCTTAGAGACAGGGGAAGTGAGCTCCTATAATTCACCCCTCCACTTT
TRBJ2-2 . TRBV5-4 . CASQPHSGNTGELFF TGTGCCAGCCAACCGCATTCAGGGAACACCGGGGAGCTGTTTTTT
TRBJ2-1 . TRBV5-7 . CASSLADNRPEQFF TGTGCCAGCAGCTTGGCGGACAACCGTCCGGAGCAGTTCTTC
TRBJ1-5 . TRBV7-8 . CASSLGLLSNQPQHF TGTGCCAGCAGCTTAGGGCTCCTTAGCAATCAGCCCCAGCATTTT
TRBJ2-1 . TRBV10-3 TRBD2 CAISDILAGGPYNEQFF TGTGCCATCAGCGATATTCTAGCGGGAGGGCCCTACAATGAGCAGTTCTTC
TRBJ2-6 . TRBV10-3 . CATYDSGANVLTF TGTGCCACCTACGACTCTGGGGCCAACGTCCTGACTTTC
TRBJ2-1 . TRBV5-1 TRBD1 CASSLEGDRRGEQFF TGCGCCAGCAGCTTGGAAGGGGACAGAAGGGGTGAGCAGTTCTTC
TRBJ2-3 . TRBV5-1 . CASSGDNTDTQYF TGCGCCAGCAGCGGGGACAACACAGATACGCAGTATTTT
TRBJ1-5 . TRBV28 . CASRWTTFQPQHF TGTGCCAGCAGATGGACTACATTTCAGCCCCAGCATTTT
TRBJ2-3 . TRBV6-1 TRBD1 CASSQDRGKDTQYF TGTGCCAGCAGCCAAGACAGGGGTAAAGATACGCAGTATTTT
TRBJ1-6 few TRBV6-1 . CASSEALRQSNSPLHF TGTGCCAGCAGTGAAGCGCTTCGGCAGTCTAATTCACCCCTCCACTTT
TRBJ2-3 . TRBV30 . CAWRMGVGTDTQYF TGTGCCTGGAGGATGGGGGTGGGCACAGATACGCAGTATTTT
TRBJ1-3 . TRBV7-2 TRBD1 CASSPRMDRARAIYF TGTGCCAGCAGCCCCCGGATGGACAGGGCGAGAGCCATATATTTT
TRBJ2-2 . TRBV5-6 . CASTTAGGSGTGELFF TGTGCCAGCACGACCGCTGGGGGCTCTGGCACCGGGGAGCTGTTTTTT
TRBJ2-3 . TRBV5-1 TRBD2 CASSAQLAGDTDTQYF TGCGCCAGCAGCGCACAACTAGCGGGGGACACAGATACGCAGTATTTT
TRBJ2-7 . TRBV29-1 . CSVLTGYFVSSYEQYF TGCAGCGTTTTGACAGGATACTTTGTGAGCTCCTACGAGCAGTACTTC
TRBJ2-5 . TRBV7-9 . CASSFSAQETQYF TGTGCCAGCAGCTTCTCTGCCCAAGAGACCCAGTACTTC
TRBJ2-5 . TRBV5-1 . CASSLVGVGETQYF TGCGCCAGCAGCTTGGTAGGGGTCGGGGAGACCCAGTACTTC
TRBJ1-1 . TRBV6-5 . CASRQATEAFF TGTGCCAGCAGACAGGCCACTGAAGCTTTCTTT
TRBJ2-1 . TRBV11-3 . CASSLERGYDYEQFF TGTGCCAGCAGCTTAGAGCGGGGATACGACTATGAGCAGTTCTTC
TRBJ1-3 . TRBV5-1 . CASSLERSSGNTIYF TGCGCCAGCAGCTTGGAACGGAGCTCTGGAAACACCATATATTTT
TRBJ2-2 once TRBV9 TRBD1 CASSVESTGAIGELFF TGTGCCAGCAGCGTAGAATCCACAGGGGCGATCGGGGAGCTGTTTTTT
TRBJ2-3 . TRBV11-2 . CASSFLTDTQYF TGTGCCAGCAGCTTCCTAACAGATACGCAGTATTTT
TRBJ2-2 once TRBV15 TRBD2 CATSRRPPGTSGKNTGELFF TGTGCCACCAGCAGGCGCCCTCCCGGGACTAGCGGGAAGAACACCGGGGAGCTGTTTTTT
TRBJ1-6 . TRBV13 . CASSFLDQANSPLHF TGTGCCAGCAGCTTTCTTGACCAGGCCAATTCACCCCTCCACTTT
TRBJ2-5 . TRBV6-6 TRBD1 CASSRQGVGRETQYF TGTGCCAGCAGCCGACAGGGGGTAGGTCGCGAGACCCAGTACTTC
TRBJ1-6 . TRBV2 . CASRRGLDSPLHF TGTGCCAGCAGAAGGGGGTTGGATTCACCCCTCCACTTT
TRBJ1-1 . TRBV7-9 TRBD1 CASSLGQGIEWTEAFF TGTGCCAGCAGCCTGGGACAGGGGATAGAATGGACTGAAGCTTTCTTT
TRBJ1-4 . TRBV5-1 TRBD1 CASSWGQGATNEKLFF TGCGCCAGCAGCTGGGGACAGGGGGCAACTAATGAAAAACTGTTTTTT
TRBJ1-5 . TRBV10-2 . CASTGGANQPQHF TGCGCCAGCACAGGCGGGGCGAATCAGCCCCAGCATTTT
TRBJ2-2 . TRBV28 . CASSLLLGGTGELFF TGTGCCAGCAGTTTACTTTTGGGGGGCACCGGGGAGCTGTTTTTT
TRBJ1-1 once TRBV25-1 . CASSDPTVNTEAFF TGTGCCAGCAGTGATCCGACGGTAAACACTGAAGCTTTCTTT
TRBJ2-7 . TRBV7-2 TRBD2 CASSTGTSWNEQYF TGTGCCAGCAGCACCGGGACTAGCTGGAACGAGCAGTACTTC